The rows below give T cell receptor beta chains drawn from one sample of a study of blood T cell repertoires in COVID-19. Some clones are missing from TCRdb's copy, which holds only in-frame ones; the method was immunoSEQ multiplex PCR. This sample carries under 150,000 clones, around 80% of them seen once, and the ten largest clones take under 9.5%. The source material was peripheral blood. Source of these receptors: a woman older than 75 in a cohort sampled during active or convalescent COVID-19. The CDR3 runs from the conserved cysteine through the conserved F or W. The D gene is left open where the match is weak. Rows may omit the clone size; those that give it use once, few, many or a size class.

DNA,CDR3,V,J,D,size
TGTGCCAGCAGCACCCACGAACTAGCGGGGTACAATGAGCAGTTCTTC,CASSTHELAGYNEQFF,TRBV5-8,TRBJ2-1,TRBD2,-
TGCGCCAGCAGCCGGACAGGGGCCTCTGGAAACACCATATATTTT,CASSRTGASGNTIYF,TRBV5-1,TRBJ1-3,TRBD1,-
TGTGCCAGCAGTGAATATCCCCCTGTCGGGGGGGGGTACAATGAGCAGTTCTTC,CASSEYPPVGGGYNEQFF,TRBV25-1,TRBJ2-1,TRBD2,-
TGTGCCAGCAGTTCCCAGGGGCGCGGAAACACCATATATTTT,CASSSQGRGNTIYF,TRBV6-5,TRBJ1-3,-,-
TGTGCCAGCAGTTACCAGGGGGCGGGCACCGGGGAGCTGTTTTTT,CASSYQGAGTGELFF,TRBV6-5,TRBJ2-2,TRBD1,-
TGTGCCAGCAGCTTTTTCGAGCGGGGGGGCACAGATACGCAGTATTTT,CASSFFERGGTDTQYF,TRBV7-3,TRBJ2-3,TRBD2,-
TGTGCTAGTGGTTTGGGGCCAGATACGCAGTATTTT,CASGLGPDTQYF,TRBV12-5,TRBJ2-3,-,-
TGCGCCAGCAGCTACGGACAGGGCTGGGAAAAACTGTTTTTT,CASSYGQGWEKLFF,TRBV5-1,TRBJ1-4,TRBD1,-
TGTGCCAGCTCACCTACCGCGGGGGGCAGTAACTATGGCTACACCTTC,CASSPTAGGSNYGYTF,TRBV18,TRBJ1-2,-,-
TGTGCCACCAGCAGAGATAAGGGAGGCTATGGCTACACCTTC,CATSRDKGGYGYTF,TRBV15,TRBJ1-2,-,-
TGCGCCAGCAGCTTGGTCGGGGGCAATCAGCCCCAGCATTTT,CASSLVGGNQPQHF,TRBV5-1,TRBJ1-5,-,-
TGTGCCAGCAGCCCACACAGGGGGATAGGGACTGAAGCTTTCTTT,CASSPHRGIGTEAFF,TRBV3-1/TRBV3-2,TRBJ1-1,TRBD1,-
TGTGCCACCATGCCCACCAGGGGGCTGCCTTATCAGCCCCAGCATTTT,CATMPTRGLPYQPQHF,TRBV28,TRBJ1-5,TRBD1,-
TGTGCCAGCAGTTTACGCGGGAACACTGAAGCTTTCTTT,CASSLRGNTEAFF,TRBV27,TRBJ1-1,-,-
TGCGCCAGCAGCTTGTTTCTCTCGACAGAGCCCGGATCCGAAGCTTTCTTT,CASSLFLSTEPGSEAFF,TRBV5-1,TRBJ1-1,-,-
TGTGCCAGCAGCTTGGGTTCCTTGAACACTGAAGCTTTCTTT,CASSLGSLNTEAFF,TRBV5-6,TRBJ1-1,-,-
TGTGCCAGCAGCCTATCCCTGGCGGGCGGGGCCCAGTACTTC,CASSLSLAGGAQYF,TRBV14,TRBJ2-5,-,-
TGCGCCAGCAGTGTAGAACCGTACTCACTAGCGGGCTCGAACACCGGGGAGCTGTTTTTT,CASSVEPYSLAGSNTGELFF,TRBV10-2,TRBJ2-2,TRBD2,few
TGTGCCAGCAGAGTTCTAGGGGCTGCCGATGGCTACACCTTC,CASRVLGAADGYTF,TRBV28,TRBJ1-2,-,-
TGTGCCAGCAGCCAGGGACAGGGAGAAACCTATAATTCACCCCTCCACTTT,CASSQGQGETYNSPLHF,TRBV4-2,TRBJ1-6,TRBD1,-
TGTGCCAGTAGTACACGGTCCTCTGGGGCCAACGTCCTGACTTTC,CASSTRSSGANVLTF,TRBV19,TRBJ2-6,-,-
TGTGCCAGCAGCTTGGGCCGGGTGGACTACACCTTC,CASSLGRVDYTF,TRBV5-6,TRBJ1-2,-,-
TGTGCCAGCAGACTGACACGGTCCGAAGCTTTCTTT,CASRLTRSEAFF,TRBV6-5,TRBJ1-1,-,-
TGTGCCAGCAGCGTCAAAGGGACCTGGGAGGACACTGAAGCTTTCTTT,CASSVKGTWEDTEAFF,TRBV9,TRBJ1-1,-,medium-sized
TGTGCCAGCACCCGGGGGGGTAGCGGGGGAGGTGAGCAGTTCTTC,CASTRGGSGGGEQFF,TRBV5-4,TRBJ2-1,TRBD2,few
TGTGCCAGCAGCTGGGCCACGGGCGGGGGCTACACCTTC,CASSWATGGGYTF,TRBV7-2,TRBJ1-2,-,few
TGTGCCAGCAGCGTACTGGACAGCAATTCACCCCTCCACTTT,CASSVLDSNSPLHF,TRBV9,TRBJ1-6,-,many
TGCAGTGCTAGTAGGGTAGCGGCTAGCACAGATACGCAGTATTTT,CSASRVAASTDTQYF,TRBV20-1,TRBJ2-3,-,-
TGTGCCAGCAGCCAGACAGGGGACCTGAACACCGGGGAGCTGTTTTTT,CASSQTGDLNTGELFF,TRBV5-6,TRBJ2-2,TRBD1,-
TGTGCCAGCAGTTTCTCCGGGACAGGGGGCGCTTATGGCTACACCTTC,CASSFSGTGGAYGYTF,TRBV28,TRBJ1-2,TRBD1,-
TGTGCCAGCAGGGATAGCGGGGGGCGATACAATGAGCAGTTCTTC,CASRDSGGRYNEQFF,TRBV28,TRBJ2-1,TRBD2,-
TGCGCCAGCAGCCAAGATCCGGGGGGGTCCTACAATGAGCAGTTCTTC,CASSQDPGGSYNEQFF,TRBV4-1,TRBJ2-1,TRBD2,few
TGCAGCGCCCGGGGGGCCCCGGGCTACACCTTC,CSARGAPGYTF,TRBV29-1,TRBJ1-2,-,-
TGTGCCACCAGTGATTGGGCCGGTGAGCAGTTCTTC,CATSDWAGEQFF,TRBV24-1,TRBJ2-1,-,-
TGTGCCAGCAGTTACTTTGACAGGGTTCGTAACTATGGCTACACCTTC,CASSYFDRVRNYGYTF,TRBV6-5,TRBJ1-2,TRBD1,-
TGTGCCAGCAGCGCCCGGGGCTCTCGAGCGGGGGGCTATGAGCAGTTCTTC,CASSARGSRAGGYEQFF,TRBV9,TRBJ2-1,TRBD2,-
TGTGCCAGCAGTGAATGGGACAGGGGGCGGTCACCCCTCCACTTT,CASSEWDRGRSPLHF,TRBV6-1,TRBJ1-6,TRBD1,-
TGTGCCAGCAGCAAACTAGCGGGGGAGACCCAGTACTTC,CASSKLAGETQYF,TRBV2,TRBJ2-5,TRBD2,-
TGTGCCAGTCGCCCGGGACTAGCGGGGGTCGGGGGCACAGATACGCAGTATTTT,CASRPGLAGVGGTDTQYF,TRBV19,TRBJ2-3,TRBD2,-
TGTGCCAGCAGCGCGACAGGGATCTCTGAAGCTTTCTTT,CASSATGISEAFF,TRBV11-3,TRBJ1-1,TRBD1,-
TGCGCCAGCAGCTTACGGACAACCTACGAGCAGTACTTC,CASSLRTTYEQYF,TRBV5-1,TRBJ2-7,-,-
TGTGCCACCAGCAGGCCCGGCGGGGGCTCTGAAGCTTTCTTT,CATSRPGGGSEAFF,TRBV15,TRBJ1-1,-,-
TGTGCCAGCAGCCAAGGGCAGAGCAATCAGCCCCAGCATTTT,CASSQGQSNQPQHF,TRBV3-1/TRBV3-2,TRBJ1-5,-,-
TGTGCCAGCAGCCAGGACAGGGGCAATCAGCCCCAGCATTTT,CASSQDRGNQPQHF,TRBV7-2,TRBJ1-5,TRBD1,-
TGTGCCAGCAGCCCACAGACAGGGCGGAACACTGAAGCTTTCTTT,CASSPQTGRNTEAFF,TRBV9,TRBJ1-1,TRBD1,-
TGTGCCAGTGCGGAGGGTCAGCCCCAGCATTTT,CASAEGQPQHF,TRBV19,TRBJ1-5,-,-
TGCGCCAGCAGTCACCCTGGGGAGGGCGAGCAGTTCTTC,CASSHPGEGEQFF,TRBV23-1,TRBJ2-1,TRBD2,-
TGTGCCAGCAGCCAAGGGACTAGCGGAATCCGGAACCAAGAGACCCAGTACTTC,CASSQGTSGIRNQETQYF,TRBV4-2,TRBJ2-5,TRBD2,-
TGTGCCAGTAGCCGCGGACGGGAGAATGAAGCTTTCTTT,CASSRGRENEAFF,TRBV19,TRBJ1-1,-,-